The 16 T cell receptor beta chains below all came from one sample that was sequenced in a study of CD8+CD57+ T cells in acquired aplastic anemia. The template for TCR beta VDJ and CDR3 sequence profiling was genomic DNA. In TCRdb, the reads were re-called with MiXCR into one record per CDR3 protein. The sample carries more than 150,000 distinct CDR3 sequences, about half recorded once. The patients chosen for sequencing had shown expansion of CD8+CD57+ cells (detected by flow cytometry). The sample taken for sequencing was sorted CD4+, CD8+, or CD8+CD57+ T cells (not recorded which) from PBMCs. The receptor set was obtained from a human donor with aplastic anemia.

This clonotype was counted a single time. The chain has TRBV10-3 and TRBJ1-5, with 7 bases fitting TRBD1. The CDR3 covers 14 residues. V trimming: 2 bases; J trimming: 4 bases; junction bases outside the gene matches: 2. CDR1 is ENHRY and CDR2 is SYGVKD in the germline V gene. This chain's CDR3 is CAISEGTENQPQHF. The CDR3 nucleotides read TGTGCCATCAGTGAGGGGACAGAGAATCAGCCCCAGCATTTT.

This clonotype occurred many times. The chain uses TRBV19 and TRBJ2-5; D is perhaps TRBD2 (5 bases). Germline CDR1 reads LNHDA; CDR2 reads SQIVND (reference sequence). V was shortened by 5 bases and J by 0 bases, with 13 bases between the two germline ends. The CDR3 consists of 15 residues. The CDR3 sequence is CASSPVGIYQETQYF. The CDR3 nucleotides are TGTGCCAGTAGTCCGGTCGGGATTTACCAAGAGACCCAGTACTTC.

With respect to this clonotype: This may be a read error: a much more frequent sequence differs by one nucleotide. The rearrangement uses TRBV5-1 and TRBJ2-3; D unclear. V was cut by 2 bases and J by 1 base, with 11 bases left in between. Looked up from germline, CDR1 is SGHRS and CDR2 is YFSETQ. The CDR3 loop spans 15 amino acids. The CDR3 is CASSLDVLGTDTQYF. CDR3 nucleotides: TGCGCCAGCAGCTTAGATGTACTGGGCACAGATACGCAGTATTTT.

This clonotype appeared many times. The V and J genes are TRBV5-1 and TRBJ1-4, with 9 bases that match TRBD1. After removal of 0 bases from V and 7 bases from J, the junction contained 4 bases not matched to a gene. The germline V gene encodes CDR1 SGHRS and CDR2 YFSETQ. The CDR3 runs 15 residues. CDR3 in DNA: TGCGCCAGCAGCTTGGTGGGACAGGGATCTGAAAAACTGTTTTTT. Translated, it gives CASSLVGQGSEKLFF.

The chain recombines TRBV25-1 with TRBJ2-3; the D is unclear. The CDR3 covers 15 residues. V lost 3 bases, J lost 4 bases, and 14 bases lay in between. Germline CDR1 reads MGHDK; CDR2 reads SYGVNS. CDR3 region: CASSEAGRGADTQYF. Written as DNA, the CDR3 is TGTGCCAGCAGTGAGGCCGGGCGAGGCGCAGATACGCAGTATTTT.

This clonotype was counted a single time. The chain combines TRBV28 with TRBJ2-7; TRBD2 agrees at 9 bases. The length of the CDR3 is 16 residues. The V segment lost 8 bases and the J segment 7 bases; nucleotides outside the gene matches: 18. From germline, CDR1 is MDHEN and CDR2 SYDVKM. In DNA form, the CDR3 reads TGTGCCAGCCGAACTAGCGGGCCCCGGGGTATGGGGGAGCAGTACTTC. Residues: CASRTSGPRGMGEQYF.

The chain is built from TRBV25-1 and TRBJ2-2; 8 bases match TRBD1. Germline CDR1 is MGHDK and CDR2 is SYGVNS. Trimming cost V 1 base and J 5 bases; bases outside gene matches: 6. The CDR3 runs to 16 residues. This chain's CDR3 is CASSELRTGLTGELFF. In nucleotides, the CDR3 is TGTGCCAGCAGTGAATTACGGACAGGGCTAACCGGGGAGCTGTTTTTT. Using reference TRBV25-1 and TRBJ2-2 for the parts outside the CDR3, the full variable domain is EADIYQTPRYLVIGTGKKITLECSQTMGHDKMYWYQQDPGMELHLIHYSYGVNSTEKGDLSSESTVSRIRTEHFPLTLESARPSHTSQYLCASSELRTGLTGELFFGEGSRLTVL.

J is TRBJ1-1 and V is TRBV7-6; possible D gene TRBD1, 5 bases. In germline, CDR1 is SGHVS, CDR2 FNYEAQ. The CDR3 consists of 17 residues. V was trimmed by 1 base and J by 11 bases, leaving 26 bases between them. The CDR3 sequence: CASSLGGDPPYTGDAFF. The CDR3, as DNA: TGTGCCAGCAGCTTAGGGGGGGATCCCCCCTACACCGGGGACGCTTTCTTT.

Notes on this clonotype: A clone one base away is much larger, so this may be a read error. The rearrangement joins TRBV7-3 to TRBJ1-1, with a possible D match to TRBD1 (5 bases). The CDR3 sequence is 12 residues long. Germline CDR1 is SGHTA and CDR2 is FQGTGA. The CDR3 DNA reads TGTTCCAGCAGCCCGGAGGGCAGGGCAGCTTTCTTT. Residues: CSSSPEGRAAFF.

The count of this clonotype is one. The chain is built from TRBV20-1 and TRBJ1-1, with 7 positions matching TRBD1. Germline V lookup: CDR1 DFQATT, CDR2 SNEGSKA (reference sequence). V lost 3 bases to trimming and J lost 4 bases; unmatched junction nucleotides: 11. The CDR3 loop spans 15 amino acids. Here the CDR3 DNA reads TGCAGTGCTAGTGGCCAGGCAGGGGGTAGCACTGAAGCTTTCTTT. Amino acid sequence: CSASGQAGGSTEAFF.

The rearrangement joins TRBV15 to TRBJ2-2, with D unclear. The germline V gene has CDR1 LNHNV and CDR2 YYDKDF (reference sequence). CDR3 size: 13 residues. Trimming took 1 base from V and 5 from J, leaving 5 bases between them. The CDR3 loop is CATSRGVTGELFF. Here the CDR3 DNA reads TGTGCCACCAGCAGAGGCGTAACCGGGGAGCTGTTTTTT.

Concerning this clonotype: Lacking the conserved final phenylalanine or tryptophan, this CDR3 likely reflects a read error. No DNA is shown, since the ends of the CDR3 on it are uncertain; the CDR3 is the one TCRdb lists. V is TRBV24-1 and J is TRBJ2-5; whether TRBD1, the table's D call, matches the DNA was not checked. The CDR3 comprises 12 residues, both ends counted. Germline V CDR1 and CDR2: KGHDR, SFDVKD. CDR3 region: CASRDPGSSKYI.

A remark on this clonotype: A much more abundant neighbour one base away suggests this may be a read error. The chain has TRBV10-3 and TRBJ1-1; a weak D match, TRBD1 (6 bases). CDR3 length: 13 residues. V lost 10 bases, J lost 1 base, and 13 bases lay in between. Germline V gives CDR1 ENHRY, CDR2 SYGVKD. The CDR3 sequence is CATRTETNTEAFF. The CDR3 coding sequence is TGTGCCACGCGGACAGAGACGAACACTGAAGCTTTCTTT.

Only a few counts were recorded for this clonotype. The V call is TRBV5-8, the J call TRBJ1-6; TRBD1 agrees at 9 bases. Germline V gives CDR1 SGHTS, CDR2 YDEGEE. The trim removed 3 bases at V and 8 bases at J, leaving 6 bases unmatched. The CDR3 totals 15 residues. The CDR3 spells CASSYGTGTDSPLHF. Here the CDR3 DNA reads TGTGCCAGCAGCTACGGGACAGGGACAGATTCACCCCTCCACTTT.

This clonotype showed up just a few times. The V call is TRBV29-1, the J call TRBJ2-5; D uncertain. With 3 bases removed from V and 2 bases from J, the gap between germline ends came to 16 bases. This CDR3 comprises 15 residues. Germline V CDR1 and CDR2: SQVTM, ANQGSEA. Here the CDR3 reads CSVDRSEHEQETQYF. As DNA, the CDR3 is TGCAGCGTTGATCGGTCAGAGCATGAACAAGAGACCCAGTACTTC.

CDR3 loop: CASSFGAGEQYF. Written as DNA, the CDR3 is TGCGCCAGCAGTTTTGGGGCCGGCGAGCAGTACTTC. V gene TRBV5-1 combines with J gene TRBJ2-7; tentatively, D is TRBD1 (5 bases). This CDR3 is built from 12 residues. Trimming left V 5 bases short and J 6 bases short, with 12 bases between. CDR1 and CDR2 (germline): SGHRS, YFSETQ.